This T cell receptor (beta chain) originates from a study of control samples from healthy donors and cancer patients (dated by TCRdb to about 2020). Trimmed from V: 1 base; trimmed from J: 3 bases; junction bases lacking a gene match: 0. The CDR3 sequence holds 14 residues, the cysteine and phenylalanine included. CDR3 DNA only is kept here, 42 bases in frame from base 1. The germline V gene sets CDR1 to SGHDN and CDR2 to FVKESK. Details on this clone: The antigen it binds to is not known. The sample holds no much larger clone one base away, and base qualities are not on file.

The protocol used for the library was the immunoSEQ multiplex PCR assay. Sourced from immuneACCESS, this table was stored by TCRdb with only in-frame sequences that have V and J called. A share of the clones is absent; for the studies checked, an unresolved V gene accounts for under half, and the remainder has no known explanation. Counted in this sample were some 150,000 clones; about 90% of them appeared once. The leading ten clones occupy 6% to 9% of the sample. This chain joins TRBV14 to TRBJ2-7; 10 middle bases align to TRBD1. Sample: blood. The clonotype comes from a young man in good health. CDR3 sequence: CASSQGTGGYEQYF. The DNA sequence is TGTGCCAGCAGCCAAGGGACAGGGGGCTACGAGCAGTACTTC.